A single sample is the source of the 10 T cell receptor beta chains below, sequenced in a study of blood T cells in healthy people across ages. Through a sample-barcoded 5' primer and a J-beta primer mix, a second PCR was run for roughly 7 to 11 cycles. Via MiXCR, TCRdb re-called the 5' RACE reads, giving one row per CDR3 protein. The top ten clones hold more than 4% of a sample with over a million distinct CDR3 sequences, roughly 43% of them seen once. What was sequenced was blood. These TCRs come from a woman aged 18-30 years in good health.

This clonotype occurred a few times. The rearrangement uses TRBV7-2 and TRBJ1-1, with a tentative D call TRBD1 (5 bases). The CDR3 consists of 14 residues. Germline V gene data show CDR1 as SGHTA and CDR2 as FQGNSA. V gave up 5 bases and J gave up 0 bases, with 10 bases separating them. CDR3 in amino acids: CASSLNRMNTEAFF. The CDR3 nucleotides are TGTGCCAGCAGCCTTAACAGGATGAACACTGAAGCTTTCTTT. Full variable domain (outside the CDR3, taken from reference TRBV7-2 and TRBJ1-1): GAGVSQSPSNKVTEKGKDVELRCDPISGHTALYWYRQSLGQGLEFLIYFQGNSAPDKSGLPSDRFSAERTGGSVSTLTIQRTQQEDSAVYLCASSLNRMNTEAFFGQGTRLTVV.

The J gene is TRBJ1-1, the V gene TRBV10-2, with D unresolved. The CDR3 loop spans 13 amino acids. V shed 8 bases and J shed 6 bases, with 16 bases lying between them. The V gene's germline CDR1 is WSHSY and CDR2 SAAADI. The CDR3 loop reads CASAQFSTAEAFF. The CDR3 bases are TGCGCCAGCGCCCAGTTTTCCACGGCTGAAGCTTTCTTT.

J is TRBJ2-1 and V is TRBV6-1; D is perhaps TRBD1 (5 bases). The V end was cut by 3 bases, the J end by 4 bases, with 13 bases between. CDR3 length equals 15 residues. Germline V gene sequence: CDR1 MNHNS, CDR2 SASEGT. DNA of the CDR3: TGTGCCAGCAGTGAGACAGCCAGCTCTTACAATGAGCAGTTCTTC. This sequence encodes CASSETASSYNEQFF.

The V and J genes are TRBV20-1 and TRBJ1-2, with TRBD1 matching over 9 bases. Germline V gene lookup returns CDR1 DFQATT and CDR2 SNEGSKA (reference sequence). The CDR3 runs 16 residues. V shed 4 bases, J shed 0 bases, and the junction held 9 bases outside the gene matches. CDR3 coding DNA: TGCAGTGCTATCCCGGGACAGGGATTAGCTAACTATGGCTACACCTTC. Translating it yields CSAIPGQGLANYGYTF.

This rearrangement joins TRBV4-3 to TRBJ1-2; D call uncertain. The length of the CDR3 is 15 residues. V was cut by 0 bases and J by 0 bases, with 8 bases left in between. Germline V gene lookup returns CDR1 LGHNA and CDR2 YSLEER. For the CDR3, the DNA is TGCGCCAGCAGCCAAGAACTAGAAGCTAACTATGGCTACACCTTC. Its protein product is CASSQELEANYGYTF.

This clonotype has only a few counts. This chain connects TRBV6-5 to TRBJ1-1; 8 bases align to TRBD1. CDR1 is MNHEY and CDR2 is SVGAGI in the germline V gene. CDR3 length equals 14 residues. V was clipped by 7 bases and J by 4 bases; unmatched bases: 8. The CDR3 here is CASNVQGVVTEAFF. CDR3 nucleotides: TGTGCCAGCAACGTACAGGGGGTCGTCACTGAAGCTTTCTTT.

This clonotype was observed a few times. This rearrangement joins TRBV12-3 or TRBV12-4 to TRBJ2-1, with TRBD2 matching over 7 bases. V was pared by 4 bases and J by 0 bases, with 9 bases of the junction left unmatched. This CDR3 contains 17 residues. The CDR3 coding sequence is TGTGCCAGCAGTTCAACCCTAGCGGATAGCTCCTACAATGAGCAGTTCTTC. Its translation is CASSSTLADSSYNEQFF.

This clonotype was detected once. DNA for the CDR3: TGTGCCAGCAGTTTAGGGGGAGTGGATGAGCAGTACTTC. It translates to CASSLGGVDEQYF. J is TRBJ2-5 and V is TRBV6-2 or TRBV6-3; possible D gene TRBD1, 6 bases. There are 13 residues in the CDR3. Germline loops: CDR1 MNHEY, CDR2 SVGEGT. Trimming took 4 bases from V and 11 from J, leaving 17 bases between them.

This clonotype has just a few counts. This rearrangement joins TRBV11-3 to TRBJ2-5; 8 bases are shared with TRBD1. The CDR3 totals 15 residues. Germline-derived CDR1 and CDR2 are SGHNT and YENEEA. V lost 4 bases, J lost 5 bases, and 9 bases stayed unmatched. The DNA of the CDR3 is TGTGCCAGCAGCTCTAGACAGGGGAAGGTGGAGACCCAGTACTTC. This sequence encodes CASSSRQGKVETQYF. The full variable domain, in which reference TRBV11-3 and TRBJ2-5 provide the parts outside the CDR3, is EAGVVQSPRYKIIEKKQPVAFWCNPISGHNTLYWYLQNLGQGPELLIRYENEEAVDDSQLPKDRFSAERLKGVDSTLKIQPAELGDSAVYLCASSSRQGKVETQYFGPGTRLLVL.

This chain connects TRBV28 to TRBJ2-3; TRBD2 agrees at 13 bases. Germline assignment: CDR1 MDHEN and CDR2 SYDVKM. CDR3 length equals 15 residues. J lost 8 bases, V lost 7 bases, and 9 bases had no gene match. The DNA of the CDR3 is TGTGCCAGCAAAGGACTAGCGGGAGATTACGGTACGCAGTATTTT. It translates to CASKGLAGDYGTQYF.